The 31 T cell receptor beta chains listed next were all sequenced from one sample in a study of T-cell reconstitution after alpha-beta-depleted transplantation in children. As it was prepared, the TCRbeta library received unique molecular identifiers. MiXCR was run by TCRdb on the PCR reads, yielding one entry per CDR3 protein. The data show approximately 83,000 distinct CDR3 sequences, 12% seen once. The sample was PBMCs from the stem cell graft donor, taken from the stem cell graft. Receptors were obtained from a human donor who donated a stem cell graft to a child with inherited bone marrow failure.

The chain carries TRBV9 and TRBJ1-6, with 10 bases fitting TRBD1. CDR3 length: 14 residues. Germline CDR1 SGDLS, CDR2 YYNGEE. J gave up 9 bases and V 4 bases, and 4 bases lay outside the gene matches. The CDR3 region has the DNA TGTGCCAGCAGCTTGGGACAGGGGTTTTCACCCCTCCACTTT. Translation gives CASSLGQGFSPLHF. Supplemented by reference TRBV9 and TRBJ1-6, the full variable domain reads DSGVTQTPKHLITATGQRVTLRCSPRSGDLSVYWYQQSLDQGLQFLIQYYNGEERAKGNILERFSAQQFPDLHSELNLSSLELGDSALYFCASSLGQGFSPLHFGNGTRLTVT.

This clonotype came up many times. V gene TRBV5-6 combines with J gene TRBJ2-1; 8 positions match TRBD2. V gave up 4 bases and J gave up 5 bases; unmatched junction bases: 8. Germline loops: CDR1 SGHDT, CDR2 YYEEEE. The CDR3 extends over 15 amino acids. The CDR3, as DNA: TGTGCCAGCAGCCGGGGGGGAGGGCCACACAATGAGCAGTTCTTC. It encodes CASSRGGGPHNEQFF.

The chain combines TRBV18 with TRBJ1-1; D unresolved. Germline CDR1 KGHSH, CDR2 LQKENI. The CDR3 covers 14 residues. V was cut by 6 bases and J by 0 bases, with 11 bases left in between. The CDR3 DNA reads TGTGCCAGCTCCCCCGACATGGTGAACACTGAAGCTTTCTTT. Its translation is CASSPDMVNTEAFF.

This clonotype was found a few times. This chain uses TRBV10-3 with TRBJ1-1, with D hard to call. CDR3 length: 15 residues. Trimming left V 0 bases short and J 6 bases short, with 14 bases between. Germline V gene lookup returns CDR1 ENHRY and CDR2 SYGVKD. The CDR3 nucleotides are TGTGCCATCAGTGAGTCGACGGGCCCTGCGGCTGAAGCTTTCTTT. This sequence encodes CAISESTGPAAEAFF.

Many counts were recorded for this clonotype. The chain carries TRBV7-2 and TRBJ1-1, with 10 bases identical to TRBD1. The CDR3 totals 13 residues. CDR1 is SGHTA and CDR2 is FQGNSA in the germline V gene. V lost 5 bases, J lost 4 bases, and 1 base stayed unmatched. CDR3 DNA sequence: TGTGCCAGCAGCCGGACAGGGGGCACTGAAGCTTTCTTT. This sequence encodes CASSRTGGTEAFF.

V gene TRBV29-1 combines with J gene TRBJ2-3; D gene unclear. The CDR3 sequence is 12 residues long. Germline CDR1 and CDR2: SQVTM and ANQGSEA. V was trimmed by 3 bases and J by 4 bases, leaving 8 bases between them. The CDR3 reads CSVDDGADTQYF. CDR3 nucleotides: TGCAGCGTTGACGATGGGGCAGATACGCAGTATTTT.

This clonotype came up many times. The rearrangement joins TRBV28 to TRBJ2-3; TRBD2 matches 10 bases. The V gene end was trimmed by 5 bases and the J gene end by 4 bases; junction bases not matched to a gene: 3. This CDR3 has 14 amino acids. CDR1 MDHEN and CDR2 SYDVKM come from the germline V gene. The DNA of the CDR3 is TGTGCCAGCAGTAGAGCGGGAGGGCCAGATACGCAGTATTTT. This encodes CASSRAGGPDTQYF.

Many counts were recorded for this clonotype. J is TRBJ1-2 and V is TRBV7-9, with TRBD1 matching 7 bases. The CDR3 contains 14 residues. Looked up from germline, CDR1 is SEHNR and CDR2 is FQNEAQ (reference sequence). V dropped 1 base and J dropped 4; count of bases not matched to a gene: 3. CDR3 nucleotide sequence: TGTGCCAGCAGCTTAGGGGGACAGAGCTATGGCTACACCTTC. It encodes CASSLGGQSYGYTF.

This clonotype was detected ten times or more. The chain recombines TRBV20-1 with TRBJ1-1; weak D call: TRBD1 (5 bases). With 5 bases removed from V and 0 bases from J, the gap between germline ends came to 13 bases. The CDR3 sequence is 14 residues long. Germline V gene data show CDR1 as DFQATT and CDR2 as SNEGSKA (reference sequence). CDR3 coding DNA: TGCAGTGCTCCGAACAGGCTGATGAACACTGAAGCTTTCTTT. This codes for CSAPNRLMNTEAFF.

This clonotype occurred many times. V gene TRBV29-1 combines with J gene TRBJ2-7; 7 bases agree with TRBD2. Germline V CDR1 and CDR2: SQVTM, ANQGSEA. The V segment lost 3 bases and the J segment 3 bases; nucleotides outside the gene matches: 2. This CDR3 comprises 12 residues. CDR3 sequence: CSVERGNYEQYF. CDR3 sequence (DNA): TGCAGCGTTGAGCGGGGGAACTACGAGCAGTACTTC.

In this sample, this clonotype turned up many times. The rearrangement joins TRBV7-2 to TRBJ2-1; maybe TRBD2 (6 bases). This CDR3 has 16 amino acids. V gave up 2 bases and J gave up 4 bases, with 15 bases separating them. Germline V gives CDR1 SGHTA, CDR2 FQGNSA. CDR3 nucleotides: TGTGCCAGCAGCTTAAAGTGGGTGGCGGGATACAATGAGCAGTTCTTC. This gives the protein CASSLKWVAGYNEQFF. Full variable domain (remainder filled in from reference TRBV7-2 and TRBJ2-1): GAGVSQSPSNKVTEKGKDVELRCDPISGHTALYWYRQSLGQGLEFLIYFQGNSAPDKSGLPSDRFSAERTGGSVSTLTIQRTQQEDSAVYLCASSLKWVAGYNEQFFGPGTRLTVL.

This clonotype was seen repeatedly, ten times or more. V gene TRBV3-1 combines with J gene TRBJ2-3, with D possibly matching TRBD2 (5 bases). Deletions cut 5 bases from V and 5 bases from J, with 11 bases between. The CDR3 is 13 amino acids. From germline, CDR1 is LGHDT and CDR2 YNNKEL (reference sequence). DNA of the CDR3: TGTGCCAGCAGCGTCCGAGGGCAAGATACGCAGTATTTT. Its translation: CASSVRGQDTQYF.

CDR3 protein: CASSETRAGLQPQHF. The CDR3 DNA is TGTGCCAGCAGTGAAACCCGGGCCGGGCTTCAGCCCCAGCATTTT. The V call is TRBV2, the J call TRBJ1-5, with D hard to call. This CDR3 comprises 15 residues. CDR1 SNHLY and CDR2 FYNNEI come from the germline V gene. V was clipped by 2 bases and J by 6 bases, with 14 bases between them.

Many counts were recorded for this clonotype. The chain has TRBV7-2 and TRBJ2-7; D gene ambiguous. This CDR3 has 13 amino acids. The V gene's germline CDR1 is SGHTA and CDR2 FQGNSA. V dropped 1 base and J dropped 3 bases, with 7 bases sitting between them. The DNA for the CDR3 is TGTGCCAGCAGCTTAGGGCGCTACTACGAGCAGTACTTC. The encoded protein is CASSLGRYYEQYF.

This chain joins TRBV18 and TRBJ2-3; possibly TRBD2 for D (5 bases). The length of the CDR3 is 15 residues. Germline CDR1 is KGHSH and CDR2 is LQKENI. V was shortened by 3 bases and J by 5 bases, with 15 bases between the two germline ends. The CDR3 is CASSPPGTARDTQYF. CDR3 in DNA: TGTGCCAGCTCACCCCCGGGAACTGCAAGAGATACGCAGTATTTT.

This clonotype was recorded many times. The rearrangement joins TRBV5-1 to TRBJ2-2; tentatively, D is TRBD2 (6 bases). The length of the CDR3 is 16 residues. The germline CDR1 and CDR2 sequences are SGHRS and YFSETQ. Trimming took off 3 bases at V and 0 bases at J, with 12 bases between the two ends. The CDR3 here is CASSSVPGANTGELFF. The CDR3 nucleotides are TGCGCCAGCAGCTCCGTTCCGGGGGCGAACACCGGGGAGCTGTTTTTT.

This clonotype has ten or more counts. The V gene is TRBV4-1, the J gene TRBJ1-3; D remains ambiguous. The germline gives CDR1 MGHRA, CDR2 YSYEKL. The CDR3 has 16 residues. V dropped 2 bases and J dropped 0 bases, with 11 bases sitting between them. The CDR3 sequence is CASSQFFGNSGNTIYF. The CDR3 bases are TGCGCCAGCAGCCAATTCTTCGGAAACTCTGGAAACACCATATATTTT.

The rearrangement uses TRBV3-1 and TRBJ2-5; D ambiguous. V was trimmed by 2 bases and J by 5 bases, leaving 6 bases between them. The length of the CDR3 is 12 residues. The germline CDR1 and CDR2 sequences are LGHDT and YNNKEL (reference sequence). The CDR3 coding sequence is TGTGCCAGCAGCCAATTCGGGGAGACCCAGTACTTC. Protein: CASSQFGETQYF.

This clonotype appeared many times. The chain joins TRBV5-5 to TRBJ1-1; tentative D call: TRBD1 (6 bases). V dropped 2 bases and J dropped 5 bases, with 7 bases sitting between them. The germline V gene has CDR1 SGHKS and CDR2 YYEKEE (reference sequence). The CDR3 sequence is 12 residues long. CDR3 nucleotide sequence: TGTGCCAGCAGCTTTCAGGGGACTGAAGCTTTCTTT. It specifies CASSFQGTEAFF.

CDR3 bases: TGCAGTGCTAGGCTAGCGGGAGGGCCAGATACGCAGTATTTT. It is translated as CSARLAGGPDTQYF. The J gene is TRBJ2-3, the V gene TRBV20-1, with 12 bases fitting TRBD2. This CDR3 contains 14 residues. Germline lookup yields CDR1 DFQATT and CDR2 SNEGSKA (reference sequence). Losses at the gene ends were 3 bases for V and 4 bases for J; bases not matched to a gene: 2.

This clonotype was seen repeatedly, ten times or more. The chain couples TRBV29-1 to TRBJ2-3, with 7 bases lining up with TRBD2. V trimming: 3 bases; J trimming: 3 bases; junction bases outside the gene matches: 6. Germline loops: CDR1 SQVTM, CDR2 ANQGSEA. The CDR3 is made up of 14 amino acids. The CDR3 DNA reads as TGCAGCGTTGATGCGGGAGAGGGAACAGATACGCAGTATTTT. Protein sequence: CSVDAGEGTDTQYF.

This clonotype came up many times. The gene calls are TRBV7-7 and TRBJ2-3, with 9 bases matching TRBD2. The CDR3 sequence is 15 residues long. Germline values: CDR1 SSHAT, CDR2 FNYEAQ (reference sequence). Losses at the gene ends were 5 bases for V and 5 bases for J; bases not matched to a gene: 8. The CDR3 is CASSLGTSRGDTQYF. CDR3 DNA sequence: TGTGCCAGCAGCCTCGGGACTAGCAGAGGAGATACGCAGTATTTT.

This clonotype was observed at least ten times. CDR3 loop: CASSSPASETQYF. CDR3 nucleotide sequence: TGCGCCAGCAGTTCTCCGGCCTCCGAGACCCAGTACTTC. The V call is TRBV5-1, the J call TRBJ2-5; D call uncertain. Deletions cut 5 bases from V and 5 bases from J, with 13 bases between. Germline CDR1 and CDR2: SGHRS and YFSETQ. The CDR3 loop spans 13 amino acids.

Ten or more counts support this clonotype. The J gene is TRBJ1-6, the V gene TRBV5-1, with a tentative D call TRBD1 (6 bases). The germline gives CDR1 SGHRS, CDR2 YFSETQ. The V end lost 3 bases, the J end lost 7 bases, and 20 bases lay between the germline ends. CDR3 length: 17 residues. The CDR3 DNA is TGCGCCAGCAGCTCCACGGGCGGGGGGCTGAGGAATTCACCCCTCCACTTT. This sequence encodes CASSSTGGGLRNSPLHF.

Notes on this clonotype: This may be a read error, as it is one base from a much larger clone. V gene TRBV6-4 combines with J gene TRBJ1-1; possibly TRBD1 for D (5 bases). Germline V gene sequence: CDR1 MRHNA, CDR2 SNTAGT. Trimming left V 10 bases short and J 0 bases short, with 24 bases between. This CDR3 comprises 17 residues. CDR3 in DNA: TGTGCCATCTCCGGGACCACTGATTGGCCCGTGAACACTGAAGCTTTCTTT. It translates to CAISGTTDWPVNTEAFF.

This clonotype was counted at least ten times. This chain links TRBV6-1 with TRBJ2-5; 11 bases are a match to TRBD2. This CDR3 region has 17 residues. In germline, CDR1 is MNHNS, CDR2 SASEGT. With V trimmed by 6 bases and J by 5 bases, 14 bases remained unmatched. The CDR3 sequence: CASRHGPSGRSVETQYF. The CDR3 DNA is TGTGCCAGCAGGCACGGACCTAGCGGGAGGTCAGTGGAGACCCAGTACTTC.

In this sample, this clonotype turned up many times. The chain links TRBV7-9 to TRBJ2-1, with 7 bases lining up with TRBD2. With V trimmed by 4 bases and J by 7 bases, 13 bases remained unmatched. Germline assignment: CDR1 SEHNR and CDR2 FQNEAQ (reference sequence). This CDR3 contains 16 residues. CDR3 amino acids: CASSSLDAGVVNEQFF. CDR3 DNA sequence: TGTGCCAGCAGCTCCTTGGACGCGGGGGTGGTGAATGAGCAGTTCTTC.

CDR3 amino acids: CASSGTTGGSGNTIYF. The CDR3 nucleotides are TGCGCCAGCAGCGGAACTACAGGGGGCTCTGGAAACACCATATATTTT. The V and J genes are TRBV5-1 and TRBJ1-3, with 8 bases aligning to TRBD1. Germline CDR1 and CDR2: SGHRS and YFSETQ. The CDR3 sequence is 16 residues long. With 4 bases clipped from V and 0 bases from J, the junction kept 6 bases outside the gene matches.

This clonotype was found many times. This rearrangement joins TRBV7-2 to TRBJ2-7; D unclear. Looked up from germline, CDR1 is SGHTA and CDR2 is FQGNSA. Between the trimmed V and J ends, which lost 1 base and 2 bases, there was a span of 9 bases. There are 14 residues in the CDR3. CDR3 residues: CASSLGVSTYEQYF. CDR3 coding DNA: TGTGCCAGCAGCTTAGGAGTCAGCACCTACGAGCAGTACTTC.

This clonotype was seen many times. The chain joins TRBV3-1 to TRBJ1-2; 9 positions agree with TRBD1. Germline loops: CDR1 LGHDT, CDR2 YNNKEL (reference sequence). The trim removed 3 bases at V and 6 bases at J, leaving 8 bases unmatched. CDR3 size: 15 residues. This chain's CDR3 is CASSHLDTGGHGYTF. CDR3 DNA: TGTGCCAGCAGCCATCTCGACACAGGGGGCCATGGCTACACCTTC.

The V and J genes are TRBV28 and TRBJ2-7; D ambiguous. The CDR3 length is 12 residues. Trimming shortened V by 4 bases and J by 6 bases, and 10 bases separated the two germline ends. CDR1 and CDR2 (germline): MDHEN, SYDVKM. This CDR3 reads CASSSTPLEQYF. CDR3 DNA: TGTGCCAGCAGTTCGACCCCTCTCGAGCAGTACTTC.